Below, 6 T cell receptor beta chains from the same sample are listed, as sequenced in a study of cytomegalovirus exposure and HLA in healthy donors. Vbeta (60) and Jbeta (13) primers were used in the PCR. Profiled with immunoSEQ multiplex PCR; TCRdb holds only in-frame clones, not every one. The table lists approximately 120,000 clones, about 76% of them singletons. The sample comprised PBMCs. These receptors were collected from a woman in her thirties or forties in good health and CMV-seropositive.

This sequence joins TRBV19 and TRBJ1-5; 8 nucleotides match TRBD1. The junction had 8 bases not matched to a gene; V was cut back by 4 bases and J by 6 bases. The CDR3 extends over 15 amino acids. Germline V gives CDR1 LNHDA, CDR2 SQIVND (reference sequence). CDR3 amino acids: CASSTLTGESQPQHF. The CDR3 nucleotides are TGTGCCAGTAGTACGCTGACAGGGGAAAGTCAGCCCCAGCATTTT.

CDR3 nucleotide sequence: TGTGCCAGCAGCTTGGGTCAAACAGGGTTCGATGGCTACACCTTC. This codes for CASSLGQTGFDGYTF. The chain employs TRBV5-4 and TRBJ1-2; a possible D gene is TRBD1 (6 bases). The CDR3 is made up of 15 amino acids. The germline V gene has CDR1 SGHNT and CDR2 YYREEE (reference sequence). The V end was cut by 0 bases, the J end by 6 bases, with 15 bases between.

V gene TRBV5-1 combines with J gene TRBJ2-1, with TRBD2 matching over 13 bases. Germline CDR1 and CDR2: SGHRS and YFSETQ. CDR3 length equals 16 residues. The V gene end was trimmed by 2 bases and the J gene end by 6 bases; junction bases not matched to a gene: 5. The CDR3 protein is CASSFTGTSGINEQFF. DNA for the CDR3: TGCGCCAGCAGCTTTACCGGGACTAGCGGGATCAATGAGCAGTTCTTC.

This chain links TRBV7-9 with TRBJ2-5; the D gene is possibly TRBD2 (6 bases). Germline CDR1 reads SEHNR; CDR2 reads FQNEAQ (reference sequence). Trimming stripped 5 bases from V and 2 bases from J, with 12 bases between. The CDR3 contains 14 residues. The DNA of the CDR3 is TGTGCCAGCAGCCTGGGACTTCTTCAAGAGACCCAGTACTTC. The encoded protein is CASSLGLLQETQYF.

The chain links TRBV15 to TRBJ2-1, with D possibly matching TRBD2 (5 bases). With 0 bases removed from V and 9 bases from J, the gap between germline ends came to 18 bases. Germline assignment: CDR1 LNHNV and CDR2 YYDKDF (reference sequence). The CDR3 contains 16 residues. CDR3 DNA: TGTGCCACCAGCAGAGATTATGGAGGAGCGACCAGTGAGCAGTTCTTC. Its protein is CATSRDYGGATSEQFF.

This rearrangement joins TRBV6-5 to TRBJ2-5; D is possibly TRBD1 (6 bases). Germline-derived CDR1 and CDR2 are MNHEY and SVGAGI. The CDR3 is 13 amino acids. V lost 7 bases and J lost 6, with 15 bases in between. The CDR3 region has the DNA TGTGCCAGCACTCCCCGCAGGGGACAGACCCAGTACTTC. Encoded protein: CASTPRRGQTQYF.